Below, one T cell receptor beta chain is given with its context. This clonotype has only a few counts. Its antigen remains unidentified. No qualities accompany the bases; no much larger clone lies one base away. In the ophthalmopathy patients, disease was moderately to severely active, with a Clinical Activity Score of 3 or more, a NOSPECS grade of 4 or more, and a duration of less than 3 months. Exclusion was applied to patients with uncontrolled infections, other autoimmune diseases, pregnancy or lactation. Clinical symptoms, serum thyroxine and TRAb, thyroid ultrasound, and orbital computed tomography formed the basis for the diagnoses. PBMCs were separated from roughly 10 ml of fresh peripheral blood using Ficoll-Paque density gradient centrifugation. Total RNA was extracted with Trizol reagent, and quality was checked on an Agilent 2100 Bioanalyzer. TCR beta CDR3 regions were amplified from RNA transcripts. The TCR CDR3 was subjected to a first round of RT-PCR using the HTBI primer set and the Qiagen OneStep RT-PCR kit. A second multiplex PCR round built the libraries, followed by size selection and purification. Libraries were sequenced paired-end with 100 bp reads on an Illumina HiSeq2000. Processing in the source paper ran as follows. SOAPnuke was used to process the raw data, throwing out any read that contained adapters or uncalled bases, had a mean Phred below 15, or lacked an exact constant-primer or identifier match. High-quality paired reads were merged using COPE v1.2.5, and each unique nucleotide sequence was defined as a clonotype. MiTCR v1.1 was used to align clonotypes to the IMGT TRBV, TRBD and TRBJ reference segments. Analysis was restricted to V-J combinations with a frequency above 0.0001, which covered 99.2% of repertoires. A TCS score was defined as the ratio between F50 (clonal expansion) and ExV (chaos), using BLOSUM62-based TCRdist between CDR3 peptides within each V-J. Welch's t-statistics and random forest reduced approximately 520 V-J features to under 15, which were used in a naive Bayes classifier (R e1071). In-frame beta chains were kept once TCRdb had trimmed the public reads at Q25 with fastp and called clones with MiXCR. Rows with a matching CDR3 protein are joined into one entry that keeps the most common DNA and genes. Clone size and V and J calls follow TCRdb, not the original study. Across this sample there are almost 500,000 distinct CDR3 sequences, with roughly 22% seen only once. The ten top clones hold around 50% of the sample.

This record belongs to a study of T cells in Graves' hyperthyroidism and ophthalmopathy (dated by TCRdb to 2018 to 2020). Broadly, across the study: Peripheral blood samples were taken at the time of initial diagnosis, prior to any treatment. To identify TCR V-J signatures that set the groups apart, the researchers used a discovery cohort of 95 to 100 patients, made up of roughly 45 with Graves' ophthalmopathy and some 56 with stable Graves' hyperthyroidism. Prospective prediction of ophthalmopathy was tested in an independent validation cohort of some 19 hyperthyroidism patients and some 17 patients who later progressed to ophthalmopathy. The 75 to 100 discovery patients were randomly split 7:3 into training and test sets. Thyroid tissue and blood T-cell repertoires from about six Graves' hyperthyroidism patients were also compared in the study. Following sampling, methimazole starting at 30 mg daily was given to hyperthyroidism patients, and high-dose intravenous methylprednisolone was given to ophthalmopathy patients. The paper reports TCR Vbeta CDR3 sequencing of some 140 peripheral blood samples: under 45 ophthalmopathy, roughly 74 hyperthyroidism and around 17 progressor patients. Overall results and qualifications from the work: In cross-validation, a model built on a 13 V-J signature told ophthalmopathy apart from stable hyperthyroidism with 85% to 90% sensitivity and approximately 81% specificity, and in testing the same model reached 80%/75%. During validation, the model predicted progression to ophthalmopathy a median of around 6 months ahead of onset, with approximately 71% sensitivity and 72% to 85% specificity. Sample size was not statistically predetermined, and investigators were not blinded to group allocation. Most expanded thyroid clonotypes (frequency above 0.001) were also found in blood, which suggests that blood repertoires may mirror thyroid immune responses.

V loses 1 base at its end and J loses 4 bases; junction bases beyond the gene matches: 3. The CDR3 covers 16 residues, taking in both the cysteine and the phenylalanine. Left in the record is the CDR3 DNA by itself, 48 bases read in frame from the first base. The sequencing sample was made of blood. The receptor was isolated from a woman in her seventies with Graves' ophthalmopathy. The sequence links TRBV12-3 or TRBV12-4 to TRBJ2-1, and 11 bases in between align with TRBD2. The nucleotide sequence reads as follows: TGTGCCAGCAGTTTAGATACTAGCGGGAGATACAATGAGCAGTTCTTC. This sequence encodes CASSLDTSGRYNEQFF.